A single sample is the source of the 6 T cell receptor beta chains below, sequenced in a study of T cell clonality in common variable immunodeficiency. Profiling relied on immunoSEQ multiplex PCR, and the TCRdb table lists in-frame clones only, not all of them. The sample presents 45,000 to 55,000 clones, none singletons. The sequenced sample consisted of peripheral blood mononuclear cells. These TCRs come from a person between 18 and 75 years old in good health.

This clone was seen at least ten times. The missing CDR3 end, 3 residues past where the read stops, is filled in from the germline J gene. The rearrangement links TRBV6-2 or TRBV6-3 to TRBJ2-3, with 10 bases aligning to TRBD2. V dropped 4 bases and J dropped 8; count of bases not matched to a gene: 6. Per the germline V gene, CDR1 is MNHEY and CDR2 is SVGEGT. This CDR3 has 14 residues. CDR3 residues: CASSFLAGGATQYF. The DNA read from the CDR3 is TGTGCCAGCAGTTTCTTAGCGGGAGGAGCTACG.

This clone was detected many times. From the germline J gene comes the end of the CDR3, since the read stops 3 residues before it. The genes are TRBV19 and TRBJ1-1; the D is unclear. The CDR3 runs to 14 residues. Germline V gene data show CDR1 as LNHDA and CDR2 as SQIVND (reference sequence). Trimming took 2 bases from V and 2 from J, leaving 9 bases between them. The part of the CDR3 DNA that was read is TGTGCCAGTAGTATAACTCAGGTCAACACTGAA. Translation: CASSITQVNTE. From start to end, the CDR3 is CASSITQVNTEAFF.

The sample holds many counts of this clone. The read gets to within 3 residues of the CDR3 end, and the germline J gene fills in the rest. The chain has TRBV19 and TRBJ2-1; the D is unclear. Per germline, CDR1 LNHDA and CDR2 SQIVND (reference sequence). The CDR3 has 13 amino acids. Trimming left V 3 bases short and J 5 bases short, with 8 bases between. The covered CDR3 bases are TGTGCCAGTAGTATTCGTGGCAACAATGAG. It is translated as CASSIRGNNE. The full CDR3 reads CASSIRGNNEQFF.

By share of the sample, this clone is medium-sized (0.01 to 0.1%). At one end, the junction sequence differs from germline, possibly due to a read error. CDR3 DNA, as far as it was read: TGCGCCAGCAGCCCCGGGACTAGCGGTTCCGGGGAG. As protein: CASSPGTSGSGE. The entire CDR3 reads CASSPGTSGSGELFF. The chain joins TRBV4-2 to TRBJ2-2; 11 nucleotides align to TRBD2. The observed sequence ends 3 residues before the CDR3 terminus, with the missing tail filled in from the germline J gene. The CDR3 spans 15 residues. Germline CDR1 LGHNA, CDR2 YNFKEQ.

In this sample, this clone turned up many times. The CDR3 end falls 3 residues outside the read, so it is completed with the germline J gene. The gene calls are TRBV4-1 and TRBJ1-5, with D perhaps matching TRBD1 (6 bases). The CDR3 contains 17 residues. The germline V and J ends were trimmed by 1 base and 0 bases, with 13 bases remaining between them. Germline-derived CDR1 and CDR2 are MGHRA and YSYEKL. The sequenced CDR3 bases are TGCGCCAGCAGCCAAGCTTCGACAGGAGATAGCAATCAGCCC. Its protein is CASSQASTGDSNQP. The whole CDR3 sequence reads CASSQASTGDSNQPQHF.

This clone was recorded at least ten times. The read ends 3 residues shy of where the CDR3 ends; the end is completed using the germline J gene. The rearrangement uses TRBV10-3 and TRBJ2-7, with D tentatively TRBD1 (5 bases). V dropped 10 bases and J dropped 0 bases, with 10 bases sitting between them. Germline-derived CDR1 and CDR2 are ENHRY and SYGVKD. The CDR3 covers 12 residues. The sequenced part of the CDR3 DNA is TGTGCCACCCAGACAGACTCCTACGAG. Amino acid sequence: CATQTDSYE. The whole CDR3 is CATQTDSYEQYF.